Below are 29 T cell receptor beta chains sequenced from a single sample in a study of cytomegalovirus exposure and HLA in healthy donors. 60 Vbeta and 13 Jbeta primers were used in PCR. Sequencing used immunoSEQ multiplex PCR; TCRdb keeps in-frame clones, though not all of them. Among about 100,000 clones listed, around three quarters were seen once. Sequenced input: PBMCs. All receptors derive from a woman in her thirties or forties in good health and CMV-seronegative.

Concerning this clone: Relative to the germline gene, one junction end is altered; a read error may explain this. The chain uses TRBV7-9 and TRBJ2-7, with 7 bases identical to TRBD2. The CDR3 has 16 amino acids. Germline CDR1 reads SEHNR; CDR2 reads FQNEAQ (reference sequence). As DNA, the CDR3 is TGTTCCAGCAGCTTAGCCCCGATGGGGGAGGGCTACGAGCAGTACTTC. This codes for CSSSLAPMGEGYEQYF.

In this sample, this clone turned up a few times. The genes are TRBV6-6 and TRBJ1-2, with 7 bases matching TRBD1. This CDR3 is built from 13 residues. The junction had 9 bases not matched to a gene; V was cut back by 11 bases and J by 3 bases. Germline V gives CDR1 MNHNY, CDR2 SVGAGI (reference sequence). CDR3 nucleotide sequence: TGTGCCTCGCGACCTCAGGGGGACTATGGCTACACCTTC. Amino acid sequence: CASRPQGDYGYTF.

V usage is TRBV29-1 and J usage is TRBJ2-5; the D gene is possibly TRBD1 (7 bases). Trimming pared 6 bases from V and 1 base from J, leaving 12 bases between. The CDR3 totals 13 residues. Germline lookup yields CDR1 SQVTM and CDR2 ANQGSEA. This chain's CDR3 is CSVEGQFQETQYF. CDR3 bases: TGCAGCGTGGAGGGACAGTTCCAAGAGACCCAGTACTTC.

This clone is a singleton in its sample. The V gene is TRBV7-8, the J gene TRBJ2-7; 8 bases map to TRBD2. The CDR3 is made up of 16 amino acids. Germline V gene sequence: CDR1 SGHVS, CDR2 FQNEAQ. J was trimmed by 4 bases and V by 5 bases; bases with no gene match: 13. CDR3 bases: TGTGCCAGCAGCCTCAGTAGCGGGGCCTTGTATTACGAGCAGTACTTC. It yields the protein CASSLSSGALYYEQYF.

The CDR3 region has the DNA TGTGCCAGCAGCTTAGGGACAGGGGGTGCTCGCGGATCTGAGCAGTTCTTC. Translating it yields CASSLGTGGARGSEQFF. J is TRBJ2-1 and V is TRBV11-2; 10 positions agree with TRBD1. V trimming: 1 base; J trimming: 9 bases; junction bases outside the gene matches: 12. From germline, CDR1 is SGHAT and CDR2 FQNNGV. The CDR3 runs to 17 residues. Full variable domain (rest looked up from reference TRBV11-2 and TRBJ2-1): EAGVAQSPRYKIIEKRQSVAFWCNPISGHATLYWYQQILGQGPKLLIQFQNNGVVDDSQLPKDRFSAERLKGVDSTLKIQPAKLEDSAVYLCASSLGTGGARGSEQFFGPGTRLTVL.

This clone appeared once. This CDR3 is CASSLYRGTYNEQFF. CDR3 nucleotides: TGTGCCAGCAGCTTGTACAGGGGTACCTACAATGAGCAGTTCTTC. J is TRBJ2-1 and V is TRBV5-4; TRBD1 aligns across 7 bases. Germline CDR1 SGHNT, CDR2 YYREEE (reference sequence). This CDR3 has 15 residues. Trimming at V came to 1 base and at J to 2 bases, leaving 3 bases not matched to a gene.

The chain has TRBV5-6 and TRBJ1-2; 11 bases agree with TRBD1. The CDR3 extends over 15 amino acids. CDR1 and CDR2 (germline): SGHDT, YYEEEE. The V and J ends lost 2 bases and 3 bases, in that order; junction bases with no gene match: 3. CDR3 in amino acids: CASSFGTGGDYGYTF. The CDR3 region has the DNA TGTGCCAGCAGCTTCGGGACAGGGGGGGACTATGGCTACACCTTC.

The V call is TRBV7-9, the J call TRBJ2-2; D may be TRBD2 (7 bases). Per the germline V gene, CDR1 is SEHNR and CDR2 is FQNEAQ (reference sequence). CDR3 length: 14 residues. V was trimmed by 0 bases and J by 9 bases, leaving 11 bases between them. CDR3 sequence: CASSLAGGPRELFF. DNA for the CDR3: TGTGCCAGCAGCTTAGCGGGGGGGCCCAGGGAGCTGTTTTTT.

The chain carries TRBV28 and TRBJ2-5, with 7 bases matching TRBD2. Germline V CDR1 and CDR2: MDHEN, SYDVKM. The CDR3 totals 16 residues. V lost 0 bases to trimming and J lost 3 bases; unmatched junction nucleotides: 7. The CDR3 loop reads CASSLWGGKFEETQYF. CDR3 in DNA: TGTGCCAGCAGTTTATGGGGGGGGAAGTTTGAAGAGACCCAGTACTTC. The entire variable domain, with the rest obtained from reference TRBV28 and TRBJ2-5, is as follows: DVKVTQSSRYLVKRTGEKVFLECVQDMDHENMFWYRQDPGLGLRLIYFSYDVKMKEKGDIPEGYSVSREKKERFSLILESASTNQTSMYLCASSLWGGKFEETQYFGPGTRLLVL.

The rearrangement joins TRBV2 to TRBJ2-7; 10 nucleotides agree with TRBD1. The CDR3 runs 15 residues. The J segment lost 0 bases and the V segment lost 8 bases, leaving 7 bases of the junction unmatched. Germline CDR1 and CDR2: SNHLY and FYNNEI. CDR3 bases: TGTGCCAGCCAGTGGACAGGGGGAGGCTCCTACGAGCAGTACTTC. This encodes CASQWTGGGSYEQYF.

J is TRBJ2-5 and V is TRBV19; D is perhaps TRBD2 (6 bases). The better agreement between TRBJ2-7 and the DNA end casts doubt on the J call. Germline V gene data show CDR1 as LNHDA and CDR2 as SQIVND (reference sequence). This CDR3 region has 14 residues. DNA for the CDR3: TGTGCCAGTAGTGATAGGGAGGCCCCCTACGAGCAGTACTTC. It translates to CASSDREAPYEQYF.

The rearrangement joins TRBV29-1 to TRBJ2-7; 7 nucleotides match TRBD1. There are 14 residues in the CDR3. V lost 4 bases, J lost 2 bases, and 8 bases stayed unmatched. Germline CDR1 and CDR2: SQVTM and ANQGSEA. CDR3 sequence: CSVGIAGGAYEQYF. The CDR3 nucleotides are TGCAGCGTTGGAATAGCAGGGGGAGCCTACGAGCAGTACTTC.

The V call is TRBV6-6, the J call TRBJ2-5; TRBD2 agrees at 10 bases. Germline trimming cut 4 bases from V and 4 bases from J; bases unmatched to any gene: 3. This CDR3 has 14 amino acids. The germline gives CDR1 MNHNY, CDR2 SVGAGI (reference sequence). The DNA of the CDR3 is TGTGCCAGCAGTTTGTTAGCGGGGGGAGAGACCCAGTACTTC. Translation gives CASSLLAGGETQYF.

This sequence joins TRBV5-8 and TRBJ1-4; 9 bases align to TRBD1. The trim removed 4 bases at V and 7 bases at J, leaving 14 bases unmatched. This CDR3 has 17 amino acids. The germline V gene has CDR1 SGHTS and CDR2 YDEGEE. CDR3 residues: CASSPGQGLGFGEKLFF. The CDR3 DNA reads as TGTGCCAGCAGCCCGGGACAGGGTTTAGGGTTTGGTGAAAAACTGTTTTTT.

The chain couples TRBV18 to TRBJ1-3; maybe TRBD1 (6 bases). CDR3 length: 14 residues. Trimming removed 6 bases from V and 2 bases from J, with 11 bases in between. Germline loops: CDR1 KGHSH, CDR2 LQKENI. CDR3: CASSQAGAGNTIYF. DNA of the CDR3: TGTGCCAGCTCCCAGGCAGGGGCTGGAAACACCATATATTTT. Filled out from reference TRBV18 and TRBJ1-3, the complete variable domain reads NAGVMQNPRHLVRRRGQEARLRCSPMKGHSHVYWYRQLPEEGLKFMVYLQKENIIDESGMPKERFSAEFPKEGPSILRIQQVVRGDSAAYFCASSQAGAGNTIYFGEGSWLTVV.

This clone appeared once. The chain recombines TRBV19 with TRBJ2-2, with 8 nucleotides matching TRBD1. The CDR3 loop spans 15 amino acids. Germline CDR1 and CDR2: LNHDA and SQIVND (reference sequence). Trimming cost V 8 bases and J 6 bases; bases outside gene matches: 11. CDR3 residues: CASGNGQGHSGELFF. The CDR3 nucleotides read TGTGCCAGTGGCAACGGACAGGGACATTCCGGGGAGCTGTTTTTT.

The rearrangement uses TRBV27 and TRBJ2-3, with 10 bases that match TRBD1. This CDR3 region has 15 residues. Trimming removed 4 bases from V and 5 bases from J; junction bases left unmatched: 6. The V gene's germline CDR1 is MNHEY and CDR2 SMNVEV (reference sequence). In DNA form, the CDR3 reads TGTGCCAGCAGTTATGACAGGGGGCTAGTAGATACGCAGTATTTT. It is translated as CASSYDRGLVDTQYF.

V gene TRBV4-2 combines with J gene TRBJ1-4, with D unresolved. The CDR3 length is 16 residues. With 4 bases removed from V and 5 bases from J, the gap between germline ends came to 17 bases. CDR1 and CDR2 (germline): LGHNA, YNFKEQ. CDR3 coding DNA: TGTGCCAGCAGCCCTTCACAGATGGGCCAGAATGAAAAACTGTTTTTT. Translated, it gives CASSPSQMGQNEKLFF.

This chain connects TRBV14 to TRBJ2-5; perhaps TRBD1 as D (6 bases). The DNA end is a closer match to TRBJ2-7, so the J assignment may be wrong. Germline CDR1 reads SGHDN; CDR2 reads FVKESK. CDR3 length: 13 amino acids. The CDR3 protein is CASSQGQAYEQYF. The CDR3 DNA is TGTGCCAGCAGCCAAGGACAGGCCTACGAGCAGTACTTC.

The V call is TRBV14, the J call TRBJ2-1; a weak D match, TRBD1 (5 bases). CDR3 length: 14 residues. The V and J ends lost 1 base and 7 bases respectively, with 11 bases between them. The germline V gene has CDR1 SGHDN and CDR2 FVKESK. In nucleotides, the CDR3 is TGTGCCAGCAGCCAAGCTGGGGCGTGGAATGAGCAGTTCTTC. It yields the protein CASSQAGAWNEQFF.

The chain has TRBV27 and TRBJ1-1; TRBD1 matches 7 bases. This CDR3 spans 15 amino acids. V gave up 6 bases and J gave up 1 base; unmatched junction bases: 8. Germline values: CDR1 MNHEY, CDR2 SMNVEV (reference sequence). CDR3 DNA: TGTGCCAGCAGCCAGAGGACAGGCGGGAACACTGAAGCTTTCTTT. This sequence encodes CASSQRTGGNTEAFF.

This chain joins TRBV20-1 and TRBJ2-7; 15 bases are a match to TRBD2. This CDR3 has 11 residues. Germline loops: CDR1 DFQATT, CDR2 SNEGSKA (reference sequence). This CDR3 is CRGLAGGEQYF. DNA for the CDR3: TGCAGGGGACTAGCGGGAGGCGAGCAGTACTTC.

The chain uses TRBV5-1 and TRBJ2-3, with D possibly matching TRBD2 (5 bases). The germline V gene has CDR1 SGHRS and CDR2 YFSETQ. V was trimmed by 5 bases and J by 0 bases, leaving 13 bases between them. The CDR3 length is 15 residues. The CDR3 nucleotides are TGCGCCAGCAGTCGCGGACTGACTAGCACAGATACGCAGTATTTT. It encodes CASSRGLTSTDTQYF.

The V call is TRBV19, the J call TRBJ2-1; 7 positions agree with TRBD2. The ends lost 4 bases at V and 5 bases at J; junction bases unmatched: 2. From germline, CDR1 is LNHDA and CDR2 SQIVND (reference sequence). This CDR3 has 13 residues. CDR3 amino acids: CASSTGTNNEQFF. As DNA, the CDR3 is TGTGCCAGTAGTACCGGGACTAACAATGAGCAGTTCTTC.

The chain links TRBV2 to TRBJ2-5; 11 nucleotides match TRBD2. V lost 3 bases, J lost 2 bases, and 8 bases stayed unmatched. Germline CDR1 SNHLY, CDR2 FYNNEI. The CDR3 is 17 residues long. CDR3 DNA sequence: TGTGCCAGCAGTGAGCCAACGACTAGCGGGGAGCAAGAGACCCAGTACTTC. This encodes CASSEPTTSGEQETQYF.

The CDR3 DNA reads TGCGCCAGCAGCTCGTCCGGGTCCTCCTACGAGCAGTACTTC. Translating it yields CASSSSGSSYEQYF. This sequence joins TRBV5-1 and TRBJ2-7; D unclear. This CDR3 comprises 14 residues. The germline V gene encodes CDR1 SGHRS and CDR2 YFSETQ. The V end was cut by 3 bases, the J end by 0 bases, with 10 bases between. The whole variable domain, filled in from reference TRBV5-1 and TRBJ2-7, reads KAGVTQTPRYLIKTRGQQVTLSCSPISGHRSVSWYQQTPGQGLQFLFEYFSETQRNKGNFPGRFSGRQFSNSRSEMNVSTLELGDSALYLCASSSSGSSYEQYFGPGTRLTVT.

This clone was counted between two and nine times. This chain links TRBV5-1 with TRBJ1-1; TRBD1 might be the D (6 bases). Germline CDR1 is SGHRS and CDR2 is YFSETQ. V was shortened by 4 bases and J by 2 bases, with 12 bases between the two germline ends. The CDR3 totals 14 residues. CDR3 amino acids: CASSQQGGNTEAFF. The CDR3 coding sequence is TGCGCCAGCAGCCAACAGGGCGGAAACACTGAAGCTTTCTTT.

The chain recombines TRBV15 with TRBJ2-1; 12 positions match TRBD2. The CDR3 contains 14 residues. The germline CDR1 and CDR2 sequences are LNHNV and YYDKDF (reference sequence). J lost 7 bases, V lost 6 bases, and 4 bases had no gene match. The CDR3, as DNA: TGTGCCACCAGAAGGACTAGCGGGACTAATGAGCAGTTCTTC. Translated: CATRRTSGTNEQFF.

CDR3 coding DNA: TGCGCCAGCAGCTTAACAGGGGGCGCGGGTGATACGCAGTATTTT. Translating gives CASSLTGGAGDTQYF. The J gene is TRBJ2-3, the V gene TRBV5-1; 9 positions agree with TRBD1. Germline V CDR1 and CDR2: SGHRS, YFSETQ. J gave up 6 bases and V 2 bases, and 7 bases lay outside the gene matches. CDR3 length equals 15 residues.